The clone carrying this TCR beta chain has a count of ten or more. What it recognizes is unknown. This sample stems from a study of T cell repertoires in cytomegalovirus infection. Study information: CMV infection together with matching HLA type was indicated by public TCR beta signatures.

This CDR3 contains 14 residues. V lost 4 bases and J 4 bases, leaving 12 bases between the germline ends. Per the germline V gene, CDR1 is SEHNR and CDR2 is FQNEAQ (reference sequence). Study outcomes and limitations: The study found HLA-C-restricted CMV-specific TCR beta clonotypes dominating the ex vivo response. Summed public TCR beta family frequency identified CMV carriers bearing the relevant HLA.

TCRdb re-called the reads with MiXCR, one entry per CDR3 protein. The sample lists 100,000 to 150,000 distinct CDR3 sequences, 8% to 9% occurring once. This clonotype originated in a human donor in good health (CMV status not recorded). Some clones in this sample may be carry-over from other donors' samples. Input material: PBMCs. The chain carries TRBV7-9 and TRBJ2-3; D might be TRBD1 or TRBD2, each matching 5 bases. The CDR3 protein is CASSSGPRSDTQYF. CDR3 nucleotides: TGTGCCAGCAGCTCGGGACCCCGATCAGATACGCAGTATTTT. The full variable domain, with the rest looked up from reference TRBV7-9 and TRBJ2-3, is DTGVSQNPRHKITKRGQNVTFRCDPISEHNRLYWYRQTLGQGPEFLTYFQNEAQLEKSRLLSDRFSAERPKGSFSTLEIQRTEQGDSAMYLCASSSGPRSDTQYFGPGTRLTVL.